The 32 T cell receptor beta chains reported below all come from one sample, sequenced in a study of blood T cell repertoires in COVID-19. Clones were read by immunoSEQ multiplex PCR, and TCRdb kept only the in-frame ones, dropping some. The sample comprises 180,000 or so clones, more than 80% of which are singletons, and 6.5% to 10% rests with the top ten. The sequenced sample was peripheral blood. The source is a woman aged 55-69 years with acute or convalescent COVID-19.

This clone was seen a handful of times. The CDR3 here is CATSAGPSYNEQFF. The CDR3 nucleotides read TGTGCCACCTCAGCGGGACCCTCCTACAATGAGCAGTTCTTC. This chain joins TRBV10-3 and TRBJ2-1; 7 nucleotides align to TRBD2. Germline-derived CDR1 and CDR2 are ENHRY and SYGVKD. This CDR3 region has 14 residues. V lost 10 bases to trimming and J lost 0 bases; unmatched junction nucleotides: 6.

The chain employs TRBV28 and TRBJ1-1; 9 bases fit TRBD1. Germline loops: CDR1 MDHEN, CDR2 SYDVKM. The CDR3 covers 15 residues. V dropped 6 bases and J dropped 3; count of bases not matched to a gene: 8. CDR3 loop: CASSLNRGRDTEAFF. CDR3 DNA sequence: TGTGCCAGCAGCCTAAACAGGGGGCGAGACACTGAAGCTTTCTTT.

This clone was detected only a few times. The CDR3 bases are TGCACCAGCACGACAGGGAATTGGTCGGGAAACACCATATATTTT. Its protein product is CTSTTGNWSGNTIYF. The rearrangement links TRBV1 to TRBJ1-3; the D segment call TRBD1 is taken from the table without a DNA check. TRBV1 is listed as a pseudogene. CDR3 length equals 15 residues.

This clone was seen just once. The chain couples TRBV5-4 to TRBJ1-6, with 8 bases that match TRBD1. The CDR3 consists of 15 residues. Looked up from germline, CDR1 is SGHNT and CDR2 is YYREEE (reference sequence). J was trimmed by 10 bases and V by 4 bases; bases with no gene match: 10. This chain's CDR3 is CASSPQGALVSPLHF. In DNA form, the CDR3 reads TGTGCCAGCAGCCCTCAGGGGGCTTTGGTCTCACCCCTCCACTTT. Looking up the rest from reference TRBV5-4 and TRBJ1-6 gives the full variable domain: ETGVTQSPTHLIKTRGQQVTLRCSSQSGHNTVSWYQQALGQGPQFIFQYYREEENGRGNFPPRFSGLQFPNYSSELNVNALELDDSALYLCASSPQGALVSPLHFGNGTRLTVT.

V is TRBV5-1 and J is TRBJ1-6; 7 positions match TRBD1. Germline CDR1 and CDR2: SGHRS and YFSETQ. The junction had 9 bases not matched to a gene; V was cut back by 4 bases and J by 8 bases. The CDR3 runs to 15 residues. The CDR3 loop is CASSRQGGKDSPLHF. The CDR3 DNA reads as TGCGCCAGCAGCCGGCAGGGGGGAAAAGATTCACCCCTCCACTTT.

The chain combines TRBV28 with TRBJ1-2; 8 bases match TRBD1. CDR1 and CDR2 (germline): MDHEN, SYDVKM. The V gene end was trimmed by 8 bases and the J gene end by 8 bases; junction bases not matched to a gene: 7. CDR3 size: 12 residues. The CDR3, as DNA: TGTGCCAGCGGACAGGGTTTAAGCGGCTACACCTTC. Its translation: CASGQGLSGYTF.

A word on this clone: This sample also contains other DNA sequences that code for the same CDR3. The V gene is TRBV28, the J gene TRBJ1-1; 7 bases are a match to TRBD1. Germline-derived CDR1 and CDR2 are MDHEN and SYDVKM. This CDR3 is built from 15 residues. V was clipped by 2 bases and J by 5 bases; unmatched bases: 8. CDR3 sequence (DNA): TGTGCCAGCAGTTTACCCCTGACAGGGCGAACTGAAGCTTTCTTT. Amino acid sequence: CASSLPLTGRTEAFF.

The V call is TRBV10-3, the J call TRBJ2-5; 13 nucleotides agree with TRBD2. The CDR3 runs 13 residues. The V gene's germline CDR1 is ENHRY and CDR2 SYGVKD. With V trimmed by 11 bases and J by 5 bases, 5 bases remained unmatched. The CDR3 spells CASRTSGSETQYF. CDR3 nucleotides: TGTGCCTCCCGGACTAGCGGGAGTGAGACCCAGTACTTC.

The chain links TRBV9 to TRBJ2-1, with 7 bases lining up with TRBD2. There are 13 residues in the CDR3. Germline assignment: CDR1 SGDLS and CDR2 YYNGEE. J lost 6 bases, V lost 2 bases, and 2 bases had no gene match. The CDR3 DNA reads as TGTGCCAGCAGCGTCGGGACTACCAATGAGCAGTTCTTC. This gives the protein CASSVGTTNEQFF.

V usage is TRBV9 and J usage is TRBJ2-3; weak D call: TRBD1 (5 bases). The CDR3 has 14 amino acids. Germline V gene sequence: CDR1 SGDLS, CDR2 YYNGEE. V lost 5 bases and J lost 4, with 14 bases in between. The CDR3 sequence: CASSPRTGPDTQYF. The CDR3, as DNA: TGTGCCAGCAGTCCTCGAACAGGCCCAGATACGCAGTATTTT. The full variable domain, with the rest looked up from reference TRBV9 and TRBJ2-3, is DSGVTQTPKHLITATGQRVTLRCSPRSGDLSVYWYQQSLDQGLQFLIQYYNGEERAKGNILERFSAQQFPDLHSELNLSSLELGDSALYFCASSPRTGPDTQYFGPGTRLTVL.

The chain carries TRBV9 and TRBJ2-3; 7 bases agree with TRBD1. The CDR3 consists of 16 residues. V was pared by 1 base and J by 0 bases, with 5 bases of the junction left unmatched. CDR1 and CDR2 (germline): SGDLS, YYNGEE. The DNA for the CDR3 is TGTGCCAGCAGCGTATTTGACAGGGATAGCACAGATACGCAGTATTTT. Its translation is CASSVFDRDSTDTQYF.

The chain joins TRBV15 to TRBJ1-5; maybe TRBD1 (6 bases). The length of the CDR3 is 15 residues. Germline V lookup: CDR1 LNHNV, CDR2 YYDKDF (reference sequence). V was trimmed by 9 bases and J by 6 bases, leaving 21 bases between them. CDR3 nucleotide sequence: TGTGCCACGAATCCCACCCAGGGGATGGCTCAGCCCCAGCATTTT. Translating it yields CATNPTQGMAQPQHF. Full variable domain (remainder filled in from reference TRBV15 and TRBJ1-5): DAMVIQNPRYQVTQFGKPVTLSCSQTLNHNVMYWYQQKSSQAPKLLFHYYDKDFNNEADTPDNFQSRRPNTSFCFLDIRSPGLGDTAMYLCATNPTQGMAQPQHFGDGTRLSIL.

The chain couples TRBV18 to TRBJ2-7, with D maybe TRBD1 (6 bases). The V gene's germline CDR1 is KGHSH and CDR2 LQKENI. The ends were cut back, 3 bases at V and 3 bases at J, with 12 bases in the middle. This CDR3 has 14 amino acids. In nucleotides, the CDR3 is TGTGCCAGCTCACCGATCGGGGACAACTACGAGCAGTACTTC. Its translation is CASSPIGDNYEQYF.

The chain couples TRBV6-4 to TRBJ2-1, with D possibly being TRBD2 (5 bases). Germline values: CDR1 MRHNA, CDR2 SNTAGT. V was trimmed by 6 bases and J by 7 bases, leaving 13 bases between them. This CDR3 spans 13 amino acids. The CDR3 loop reads CASSSIRGNEQFF. The CDR3 DNA reads TGTGCCAGCAGCTCGATTCGGGGAAATGAGCAGTTCTTC.

The CDR3 protein is CASKRTGSHEQYF. CDR3 DNA sequence: TGTGCCAGCAAGCGGACAGGGTCCCACGAGCAGTACTTC. The chain links TRBV28 to TRBJ2-7, with 8 positions matching TRBD1. The CDR3 spans 13 residues. Germline CDR1 and CDR2: MDHEN and SYDVKM. Unmatched junction bases numbered 7, after V lost 7 bases and J lost 5 bases.

The rearrangement links TRBV27 to TRBJ2-1; 11 bases fit TRBD2. Germline CDR1 MNHEY, CDR2 SMNVEV (reference sequence). V shed 7 bases and J 4 bases; nucleotides not matched to a gene: 3. The length of the CDR3 is 14 residues. CDR3 nucleotides: TGTGCCAGCACCAGACTAGCGGGATACAATGAGCAGTTCTTC. Amino acids: CASTRLAGYNEQFF.

The rearrangement joins TRBV30 to TRBJ1-3; D call uncertain. CDR1 GTSNPN and CDR2 SVGIG come from the germline V gene (reference sequence). Deletions cut 3 bases from V and 4 bases from J, with 7 bases between. This CDR3 is built from 12 residues. The CDR3 DNA follows: TGTGCCTGGAGGTACTTCGGAAACACCATATATTTT. Translated, it gives CAWRYFGNTIYF.

The rearrangement uses TRBV18 and TRBJ1-3; no clear D gene. The CDR3 runs 11 residues. Trimming removed 5 bases from V and 8 bases from J, with 7 bases in between. The V gene's germline CDR1 is KGHSH and CDR2 LQKENI. For the CDR3, the DNA is TGTGCCAGCTCAGCGAGCGACACCATATATTTT. Protein sequence: CASSASDTIYF.

The rearrangement joins TRBV6-5 to TRBJ1-6; D unclear. V was pared by 4 bases and J by 0 bases, with 10 bases between. The V gene's germline CDR1 is MNHEY and CDR2 SVGAGI. CDR3 length equals 16 residues. In DNA form, the CDR3 reads TGTGCCAGCAGTTGGTTGAGGAGCTCCTATAATTCACCCCTCCACTTT. Translation: CASSWLRSSYNSPLHF.

V and J are TRBV19 and TRBJ2-2; the match to TRBD2 covers 10 bases. Germline assignment: CDR1 LNHDA and CDR2 SQIVND (reference sequence). Unmatched junction bases numbered 13, after V lost 7 bases and J lost 5 bases. The CDR3 consists of 17 residues. This CDR3 is CASTQGGLAGVTGELFF. In DNA, the CDR3 is TGTGCCAGTACCCAAGGGGGTCTAGCGGGAGTAACCGGGGAGCTGTTTTTT.

The rearrangement uses TRBV6-5 and TRBJ1-4; D uncertain. Trimming took 6 bases from V and 1 from J, leaving 9 bases between them. Per germline, CDR1 MNHEY and CDR2 SVGAGI. The CDR3 covers 14 residues. CDR3 residues: CASSLVGTNEKLFF. CDR3 DNA sequence: TGTGCCAGCAGCTTAGTTGGAACTAATGAAAAACTGTTTTTT.

The J gene is TRBJ2-3, the V gene TRBV18; tentatively, D is TRBD2 (6 bases). Germline CDR1 is KGHSH and CDR2 is LQKENI. Between the trimmed V and J ends, which lost 3 bases and 2 bases, there was a span of 18 bases. The CDR3 is made up of 17 amino acids. CDR3 residues: CASSPFGVGGTTDTQYF. Here the CDR3 DNA reads TGTGCCAGCTCACCCTTTGGAGTCGGGGGTACCACAGATACGCAGTATTTT.

J is TRBJ1-1 and V is TRBV29-1; a possible D gene is TRBD1 (5 bases). The V gene's germline CDR1 is SQVTM and CDR2 ANQGSEA. The CDR3 totals 13 residues. Trimming shortened V by 4 bases and J by 4 bases, and 13 bases separated the two germline ends. DNA for the CDR3: TGCAGCGTTGCCAGGGCGGGGGGCACTGAAGCTTTCTTT. The encoded protein is CSVARAGGTEAFF.

The chain employs TRBV28 and TRBJ1-6, with D maybe TRBD1 (5 bases). Germline assignment: CDR1 MDHEN and CDR2 SYDVKM. This CDR3 comprises 13 residues. Trimming removed 8 bases at V and 5 bases at J, with 10 bases between. For the CDR3, the DNA is TGTGCCAGCGGGGCAGTAAATAATTCACCCCTCCACTTT. It yields the protein CASGAVNNSPLHF.

V gene TRBV5-8 combines with J gene TRBJ1-1, with no clear D. Per germline, CDR1 SGHTS and CDR2 YDEGEE. V lost 4 bases, J lost 8 bases, and 18 bases lay in between. The CDR3 length is 14 residues. CDR3 bases: TGTGCCAGCAGCCCGAGAGGGCTACATATAGAAGCTTTCTTT. This encodes CASSPRGLHIEAFF.

This clone came up once. The J gene is TRBJ2-1, the V gene TRBV20-1, with 7 bases aligning to TRBD2. CDR3 length: 19 residues. Per the germline V gene, CDR1 is DFQATT and CDR2 is SNEGSKA (reference sequence). The V gene end was trimmed by 3 bases and the J gene end by 0 bases; junction bases not matched to a gene: 17. In DNA form, the CDR3 reads TGCAGTGCTAGTGGAGTCGTGGCTAGCGGTTCTAGCTCCTACAATGAGCAGTTCTTC. Its protein is CSASGVVASGSSSYNEQFF.

The chain has TRBV30 and TRBJ1-1; TRBD1 is a possible D gene (6 bases). Germline CDR1 and CDR2: GTSNPN and SVGIG (reference sequence). Trimming pared 3 bases from V and 5 bases from J, leaving 10 bases between. The CDR3 is 12 amino acids. CDR3 sequence (DNA): TGTGCCTGGAGCGGGGGGGCGACTGAAGCTTTCTTT. This sequence encodes CAWSGGATEAFF. The whole variable domain, remainder taken from reference TRBV30 and TRBJ1-1, is SQTIHQWPATLVQPVGSPLSLECTVEGTSNPNLYWYRQAAGRGLQLLFYSVGIGQISSEVPQNLSASRPQDRQFILSSKKLLLSDSGFYLCAWSGGATEAFFGQGTRLTVV.

This sequence joins TRBV30 and TRBJ1-5, with TRBD1 as a possible D gene (5 bases). The CDR3 runs to 12 residues. Trimming took off 6 bases at V and 5 bases at J, with 11 bases between the two ends. Germline V gene lookup returns CDR1 GTSNPN and CDR2 SVGIG (reference sequence). CDR3 amino acids: CACGGGDQPQHF. Here the CDR3 DNA reads TGTGCCTGCGGGGGGGGTGATCAGCCCCAGCATTTT. Variable domain in full (rest from reference TRBV30 and TRBJ1-5): SQTIHQWPATLVQPVGSPLSLECTVEGTSNPNLYWYRQAAGRGLQLLFYSVGIGQISSEVPQNLSASRPQDRQFILSSKKLLLSDSGFYLCACGGGDQPQHFGDGTRLSIL.

V and J are TRBV3-1 (or the pseudogene TRBV3-2) and TRBJ1-6, with D possibly TRBD1 on 5 matching bases. CDR1 and CDR2 (germline): LGHDT, YNNKEL (reference sequence). This CDR3 is built from 17 residues. V shed 2 bases and J shed 4 bases, with 15 bases lying between them. In DNA form, the CDR3 reads TGTGCCAGCAGCCAACCCCTAGGGGCTGGGTATAATTCACCCCTCCACTTT. This sequence encodes CASSQPLGAGYNSPLHF.

This clone was found once. The chain links TRBV11-2 to TRBJ2-7; 10 positions agree with TRBD1. The CDR3 spans 15 residues. V was pared by 1 base and J by 3 bases, with 3 bases of the junction left unmatched. CDR1 SGHAT and CDR2 FQNNGV come from the germline V gene. Here the CDR3 reads CASSLVGTGVYEQYF. The CDR3, as DNA: TGTGCCAGCAGCTTAGTAGGGACAGGGGTCTACGAGCAGTACTTC.

V and J are TRBV7-9 and TRBJ1-2; no clear D. CDR3 length: 15 amino acids. Trimming removed 0 bases at V and 4 bases at J, with 12 bases between. Germline V gives CDR1 SEHNR, CDR2 FQNEAQ (reference sequence). The CDR3 spells CASSLANSLPYGYTF. CDR3 DNA sequence: TGTGCCAGCAGCTTAGCTAATTCCCTCCCCTATGGCTACACCTTC.

CDR3: CASSERAGIHTIYF. The CDR3 coding sequence is TGTGCCAGCAGTGAACGGGCAGGGATTCACACCATATATTTT. The V and J genes are TRBV25-1 and TRBJ1-3; a weak D match, TRBD1 (5 bases). This CDR3 comprises 14 residues. Trimming left V 2 bases short and J 8 bases short, with 13 bases between. In germline, CDR1 is MGHDK, CDR2 SYGVNS.